This T cell receptor (beta chain) was recovered during a study of T cells after yellow fever vaccination. This clonotype was detected a few times. Antigen: not known. General observations from the study: Weaker in magnitude, the secondary response showed a faster peak on day 5 versus 15. Bulk-population clonotypes that are abundant could appear as contaminants in FACS-sorted repertoires.

Production of TCR cDNA was by 5'RACE template switching, which also added a universal primer site and UMIs. TCRdb re-analysed the 5' RACE reads in MiXCR, keeping a single row per CDR3 protein. Of hundreds of thousands of distinct CDR3 sequences listed, roughly 14% are singletons. The trim removed 2 bases at V and 7 bases at J, leaving 4 bases unmatched. The CDR3 has 14 residues. The germline V gene has CDR1 LGHNA and CDR2 YSLEER. The chain couples TRBV4-3 to TRBJ2-1; 8 bases line up with TRBD2. The origin of this receptor is a young man who received the YFV17D yellow fever vaccine. The specimen was PBMCs, collected on the day of the yellow fever booster vaccination. CDR3: CASSQQLAVNEQFF. The CDR3 DNA reads TGCGCCAGCAGCCAACAACTAGCGGTAAATGAGCAGTTCTTC.